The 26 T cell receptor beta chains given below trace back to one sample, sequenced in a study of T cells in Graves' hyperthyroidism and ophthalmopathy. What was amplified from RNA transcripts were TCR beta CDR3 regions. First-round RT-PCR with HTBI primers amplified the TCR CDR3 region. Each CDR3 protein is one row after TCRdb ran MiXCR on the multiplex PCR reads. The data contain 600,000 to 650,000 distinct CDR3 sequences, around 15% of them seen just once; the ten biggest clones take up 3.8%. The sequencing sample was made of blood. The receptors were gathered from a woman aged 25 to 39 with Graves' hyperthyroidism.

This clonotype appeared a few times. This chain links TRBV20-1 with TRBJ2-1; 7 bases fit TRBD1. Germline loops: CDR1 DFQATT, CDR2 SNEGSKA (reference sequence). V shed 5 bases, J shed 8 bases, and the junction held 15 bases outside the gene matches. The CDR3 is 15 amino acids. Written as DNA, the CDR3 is TGCAGTGCTCGCGCCTCCGGGACAGCTTTGGATGAGCAGTTCTTC. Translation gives CSARASGTALDEQFF.

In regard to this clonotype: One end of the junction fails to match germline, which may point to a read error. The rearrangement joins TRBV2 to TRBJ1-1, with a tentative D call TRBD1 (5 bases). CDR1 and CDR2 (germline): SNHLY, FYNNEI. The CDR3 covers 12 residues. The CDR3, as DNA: TGTGCCGGCAGTGAAATTGGGGACGAAGCTTTCTTT. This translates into CAGSEIGDEAFF.

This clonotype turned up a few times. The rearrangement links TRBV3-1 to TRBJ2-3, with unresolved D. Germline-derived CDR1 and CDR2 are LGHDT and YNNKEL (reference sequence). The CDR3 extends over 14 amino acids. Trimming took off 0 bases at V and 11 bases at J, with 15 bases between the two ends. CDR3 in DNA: TGTGCCAGCAGCCAAGACCCCGGTGGAGCTGAGCAGTATTTT. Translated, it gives CASSQDPGGAEQYF.

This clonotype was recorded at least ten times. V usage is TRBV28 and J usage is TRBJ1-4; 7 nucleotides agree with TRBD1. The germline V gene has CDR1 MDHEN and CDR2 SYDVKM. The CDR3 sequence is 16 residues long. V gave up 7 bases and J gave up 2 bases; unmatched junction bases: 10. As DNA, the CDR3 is TGTGCCAGCACTCCTCAGGGGGGATCCACTAATGAAAAACTGTTTTTT. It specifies CASTPQGGSTNEKLFF.

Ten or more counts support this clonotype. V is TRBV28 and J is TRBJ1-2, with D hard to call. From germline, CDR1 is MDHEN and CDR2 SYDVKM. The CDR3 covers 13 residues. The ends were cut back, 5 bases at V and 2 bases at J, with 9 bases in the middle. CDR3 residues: CASSTQWNYGYTF. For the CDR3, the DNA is TGTGCCAGCAGTACCCAATGGAACTATGGCTACACCTTC.

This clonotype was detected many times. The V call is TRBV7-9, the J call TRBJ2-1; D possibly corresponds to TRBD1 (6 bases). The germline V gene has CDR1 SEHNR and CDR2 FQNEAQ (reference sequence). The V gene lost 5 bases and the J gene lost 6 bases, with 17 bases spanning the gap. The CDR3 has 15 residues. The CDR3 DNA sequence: TGTGCCAGCAGCCCCAGACAGGAGGTGGGCAATGAGCAGTTCTTC. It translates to CASSPRQEVGNEQFF.

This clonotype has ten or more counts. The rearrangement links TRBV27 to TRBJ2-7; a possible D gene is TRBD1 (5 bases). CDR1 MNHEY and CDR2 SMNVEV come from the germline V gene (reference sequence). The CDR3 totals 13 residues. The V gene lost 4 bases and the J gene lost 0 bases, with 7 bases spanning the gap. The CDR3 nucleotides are TGTGCCAGCAGTTGGGGCTTCTCCTACGAGCAGTACTTC. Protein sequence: CASSWGFSYEQYF.

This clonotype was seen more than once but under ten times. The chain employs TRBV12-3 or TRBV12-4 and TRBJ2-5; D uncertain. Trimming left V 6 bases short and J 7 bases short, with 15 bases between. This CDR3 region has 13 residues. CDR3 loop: CASSSRLWGTQYF. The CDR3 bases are TGTGCCAGCAGCTCCCGACTGTGGGGGACCCAGTACTTC.

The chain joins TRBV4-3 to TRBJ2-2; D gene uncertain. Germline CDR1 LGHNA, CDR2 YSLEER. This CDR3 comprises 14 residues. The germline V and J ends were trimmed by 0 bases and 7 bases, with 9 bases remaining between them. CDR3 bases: TGCGCCAGCAGCCAAGATCTAAGTGTCGGGGAGCTGTTTTTT. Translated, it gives CASSQDLSVGELFF.

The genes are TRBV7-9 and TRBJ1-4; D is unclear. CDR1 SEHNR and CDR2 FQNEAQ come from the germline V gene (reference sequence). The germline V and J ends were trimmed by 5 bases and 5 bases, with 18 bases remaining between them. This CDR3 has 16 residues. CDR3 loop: CASSPRSTVGNEKLFF. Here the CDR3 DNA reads TGTGCCAGCAGCCCCCGCTCGACGGTAGGAAATGAAAAACTGTTTTTT.

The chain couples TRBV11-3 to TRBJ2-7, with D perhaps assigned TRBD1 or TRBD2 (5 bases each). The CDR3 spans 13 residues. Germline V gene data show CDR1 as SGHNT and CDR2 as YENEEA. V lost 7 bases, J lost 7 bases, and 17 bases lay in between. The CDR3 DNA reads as TGTGCCAGCACCCTGGGACCCCTCGAGGAGCAGTACTTC. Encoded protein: CASTLGPLEEQYF.

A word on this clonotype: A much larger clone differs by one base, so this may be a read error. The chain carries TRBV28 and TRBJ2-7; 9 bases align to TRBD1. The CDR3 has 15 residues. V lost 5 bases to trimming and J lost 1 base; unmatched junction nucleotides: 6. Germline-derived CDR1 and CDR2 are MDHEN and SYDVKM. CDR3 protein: CASSVAGTGSYEQYF. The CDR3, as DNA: TGTGCCAGCAGTGTCGCCGGGACAGGGTCCTACGAGCAGTACTTC.

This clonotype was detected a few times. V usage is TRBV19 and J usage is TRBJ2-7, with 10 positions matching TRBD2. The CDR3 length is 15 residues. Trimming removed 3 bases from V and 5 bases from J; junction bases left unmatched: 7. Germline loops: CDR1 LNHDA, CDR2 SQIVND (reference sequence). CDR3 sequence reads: CASSISSGSVHEQYF. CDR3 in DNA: TGTGCCAGTAGTATCTCTAGCGGGAGTGTCCACGAGCAGTACTTC.

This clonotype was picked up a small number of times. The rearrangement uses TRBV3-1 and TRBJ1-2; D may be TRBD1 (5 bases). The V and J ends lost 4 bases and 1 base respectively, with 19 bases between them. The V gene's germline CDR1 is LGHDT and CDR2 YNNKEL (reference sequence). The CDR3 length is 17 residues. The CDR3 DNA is TGTGCCAGCAGCCCGAGCGGGGCAGCGCCGATTAACTATGGCTACACCTTC. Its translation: CASSPSGAAPINYGYTF.

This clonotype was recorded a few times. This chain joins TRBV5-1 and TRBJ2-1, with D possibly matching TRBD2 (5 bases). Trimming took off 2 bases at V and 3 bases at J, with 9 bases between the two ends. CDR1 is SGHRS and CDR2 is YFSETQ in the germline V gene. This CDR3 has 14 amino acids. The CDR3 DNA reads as TGCGCCAGCAGCTTACGGACTGACTACAATGAGCAGTTCTTC. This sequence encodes CASSLRTDYNEQFF.

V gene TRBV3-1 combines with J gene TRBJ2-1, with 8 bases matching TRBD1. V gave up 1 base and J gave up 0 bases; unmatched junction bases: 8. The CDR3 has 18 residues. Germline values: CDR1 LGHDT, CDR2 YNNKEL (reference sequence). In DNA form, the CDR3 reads TGTGCCAGCAGCCAAGGACAGGGGTTCGAAGGCTCCTACAATGAGCAGTTCTTC. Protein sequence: CASSQGQGFEGSYNEQFF.

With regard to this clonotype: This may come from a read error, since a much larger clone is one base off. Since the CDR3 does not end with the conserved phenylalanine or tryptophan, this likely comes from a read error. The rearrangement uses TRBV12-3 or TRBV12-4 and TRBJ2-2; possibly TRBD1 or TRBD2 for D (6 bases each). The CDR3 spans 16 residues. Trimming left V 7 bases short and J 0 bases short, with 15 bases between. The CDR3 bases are TGTGCCAGCACCCGTAGGGGGGCAGCGAACACCGGGGAGCTGTTTTCT. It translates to CASTRRGAANTGELFS.

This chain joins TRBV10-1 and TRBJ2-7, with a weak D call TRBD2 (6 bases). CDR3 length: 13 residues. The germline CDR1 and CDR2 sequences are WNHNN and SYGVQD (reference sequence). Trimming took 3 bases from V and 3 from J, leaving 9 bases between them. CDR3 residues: CASSDSGVYEQYF. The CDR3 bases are TGCGCCAGCAGTGATTCGGGGGTCTACGAGCAGTACTTC.

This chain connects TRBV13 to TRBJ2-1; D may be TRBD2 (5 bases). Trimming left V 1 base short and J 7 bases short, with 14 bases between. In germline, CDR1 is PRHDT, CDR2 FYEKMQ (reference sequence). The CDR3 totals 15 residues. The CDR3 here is CASSLASWGVNEQFF. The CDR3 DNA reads TGTGCCAGCAGCTTAGCGTCGTGGGGAGTTAATGAGCAGTTCTTC.

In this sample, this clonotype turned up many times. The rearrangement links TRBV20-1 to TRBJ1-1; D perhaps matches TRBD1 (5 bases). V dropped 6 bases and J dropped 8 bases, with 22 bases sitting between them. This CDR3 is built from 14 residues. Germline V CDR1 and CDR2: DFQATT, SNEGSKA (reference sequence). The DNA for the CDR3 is TGCAGTGCCCCTCGGGAGGGGTCCGGAAGGGAAGCTTTCTTT. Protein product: CSAPREGSGREAFF.

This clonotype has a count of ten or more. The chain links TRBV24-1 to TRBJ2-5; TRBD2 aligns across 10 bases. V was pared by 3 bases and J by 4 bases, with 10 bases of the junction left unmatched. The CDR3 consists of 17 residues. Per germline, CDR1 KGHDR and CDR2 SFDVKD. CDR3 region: CATSDVIAGGIRETQYF. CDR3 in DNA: TGTGCCACCAGTGATGTTATAGCGGGAGGTATCCGAGAGACCCAGTACTTC.

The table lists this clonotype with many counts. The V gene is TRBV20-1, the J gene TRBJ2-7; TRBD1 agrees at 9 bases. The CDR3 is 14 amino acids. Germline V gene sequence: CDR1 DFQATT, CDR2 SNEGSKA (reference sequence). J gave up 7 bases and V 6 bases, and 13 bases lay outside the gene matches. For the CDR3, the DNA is TGCAGTGCAGGTCAACAGGGGGCTTCGGGTGAGCAGTACTTC. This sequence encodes CSAGQQGASGEQYF.

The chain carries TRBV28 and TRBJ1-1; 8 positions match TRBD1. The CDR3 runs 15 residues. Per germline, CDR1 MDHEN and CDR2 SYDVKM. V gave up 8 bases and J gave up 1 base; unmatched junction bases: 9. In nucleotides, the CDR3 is TGTGCCAGCGGGCCAGACAGGGGAGAGAACACTGAAGCTTTCTTT. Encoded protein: CASGPDRGENTEAFF. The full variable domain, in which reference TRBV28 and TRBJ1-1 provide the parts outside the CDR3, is DVKVTQSSRYLVKRTGEKVFLECVQDMDHENMFWYRQDPGLGLRLIYFSYDVKMKEKGDIPEGYSVSREKKERFSLILESASTNQTSMYLCASGPDRGENTEAFFGQGTRLTVV.

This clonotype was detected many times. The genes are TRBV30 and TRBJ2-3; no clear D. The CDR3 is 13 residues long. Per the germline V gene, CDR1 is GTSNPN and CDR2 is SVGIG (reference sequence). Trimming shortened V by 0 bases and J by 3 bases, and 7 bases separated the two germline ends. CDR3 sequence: CAWSVGRTDTQYF. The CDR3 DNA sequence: TGTGCCTGGAGTGTAGGGCGGACAGATACGCAGTATTTT.

The CDR3: CATQADSTKAFF. The CDR3 nucleotides are TGTGCCACACAAGCGGACAGTACAAAAGCTTTCTTT. The chain employs TRBV19 and TRBJ1-1, with a possible D match to TRBD1 (6 bases). CDR3 length: 12 residues. V lost 10 bases and J 9 bases, leaving 18 bases between the germline ends. Germline V gives CDR1 LNHDA, CDR2 SQIVND (reference sequence).

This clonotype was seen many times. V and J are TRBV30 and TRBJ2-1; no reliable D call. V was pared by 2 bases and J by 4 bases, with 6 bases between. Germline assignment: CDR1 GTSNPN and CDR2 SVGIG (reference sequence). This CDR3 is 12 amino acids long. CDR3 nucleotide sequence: TGTGCCTGGAGTTCGAGTTACAATGAGCAGTTCTTC. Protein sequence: CAWSSSYNEQFF.